This T cell receptor beta chain derives from a study of breast tumors, draining lymph nodes, adjacent tissues. This CDR3 has 15 residues. CDR1 and CDR2 (germline): SNHLY, FYNNEI. After removal of 6 bases from V and 4 bases from J, the junction contained 7 bases not matched to a gene. General observations from the study: Luminal-like breast cancer showed significantly greater tumor-nontumor repertoire similarity than basal-like breast cancer did.

The lymph nodes were axillary draining lymph nodes from breast cancer patients. This clonotype was detected many times. The antigen is not known. TCRdb ran MiXCR on the multiplex PCR reads and lists one entry per CDR3 protein. This table has approximately 100,000 distinct CDR3 sequences, 30% appearing once. The rearrangement joins TRBV2 to TRBJ2-1, with TRBD1 matching over 9 bases. The TCR sequence derives from a female donor with breast cancer. Some clones in this sample may be carry-over from other donors' samples. Source material: axillary lymph node tissue. This chain's CDR3 is CASRGYGTGYNEQFF. The CDR3 DNA follows: TGTGCCAGCAGAGGATACGGGACAGGGTACAATGAGCAGTTCTTC.